The sequence of this TCR beta chain was determined in a study of OX40 agonist ivuxolimab in advanced cancers. The CDR3 is made up of 15 amino acids. V lost 0 bases to trimming and J lost 7 bases; unmatched junction nucleotides: 5. In germline, CDR1 is SGDLS, CDR2 YYNGEE. Produced via immunoSEQ multiplex PCR; TCRdb's table is partial and in-frame only. The sample comprises about 36,000 clones, just under 75% of which are singletons, and less than 20% rests with the top ten. For this clone: The antigen remains unidentified.

Overall study results and limits: Low normalized T-cell clonal expansion was also seen in some nonresponders. CD4+ and CD8+ T cells in blood underwent clonal expansion by week 6 at 0.1 to 3.0 mg/kg.

The clonotype was recovered from an adult with an advanced solid tumor such as melanoma, head and neck, liver or kidney cancer. The specimen comprised CD4+ or CD8+ T cells sorted from blood, sampled in a trial of the OX40 agonist ivuxolimab. The chain uses TRBV9 and TRBJ1-4; 8 nucleotides align to TRBD1. CDR3 in amino acids: CASSVVAGGVEKLFF. The DNA of the CDR3 is TGTGCCAGCAGCGTAGTGGCAGGGGGCGTTGAAAAACTGTTTTTT.